Below, 14 T cell receptor beta chains from the same sample are listed, as sequenced in a study of shared clonotypes between healthy human individuals. Clones were read by immunoSEQ multiplex PCR, and TCRdb kept only the in-frame ones, dropping some. The top ten clones hold less than 25% of a sample with under 850,000 clones, 85% to 95% of them seen once. CD45RO negativity and positive selection for CCR7 defined naive CD8 cells, a population that excluded terminally differentiated effector memory CD45RA+ cells. The sequenced sample was naive CD8+ T cells sorted from blood. These receptors were obtained from a man aged 25-40 years in good health.

The chain links TRBV19 to TRBJ1-5; TRBD1 agrees at 7 bases. Trimming removed 4 bases from V and 5 bases from J; junction bases left unmatched: 5. Germline values: CDR1 LNHDA, CDR2 SQIVND (reference sequence). The CDR3 totals 14 residues. CDR3 sequence: CASSTTGRDQPQHF. In DNA, the CDR3 is TGTGCCAGTAGTACGACAGGGCGGGATCAGCCCCAGCATTTT. The whole variable domain, remainder taken from reference TRBV19 and TRBJ1-5, is DGGITQSPKYLFRKEGQNVTLSCEQNLNHDAMYWYRQDPGQGLRLIYYSQIVNDFQKGDIAEGYSVSREKKESFPLTVTSAQKNPTAFYLCASSTTGRDQPQHFGDGTRLSIL.

In regard to this clone: This specimen includes other DNA sequences encoding the same CDR3. The rearrangement uses TRBV7-6 and TRBJ2-7; TRBD1 matches 8 bases. The CDR3 is made up of 14 amino acids. Per the germline V gene, CDR1 is SGHVS and CDR2 is FNYEAQ. Losses at the gene ends were 7 bases for V and 3 bases for J; bases not matched to a gene: 8. The CDR3 sequence is CASIPGTGDYEQYF. For the CDR3, the DNA is TGTGCCAGCATCCCTGGGACAGGAGACTACGAGCAGTACTTC.

The genes are TRBV7-9 and TRBJ1-1; D not resolved. This CDR3 is 18 amino acids long. Germline CDR1 and CDR2: SEHNR and FQNEAQ (reference sequence). Trimming left V 1 base short and J 1 base short, with 19 bases between. For the CDR3, the DNA is TGTGCCAGCAGCTTAGGTGTTGTTGGTAGGGTAGGGAACACTGAAGCTTTCTTT. Translation gives CASSLGVVGRVGNTEAFF.

This chain joins TRBV7-2 and TRBJ2-7; 7 nucleotides align to TRBD2. V dropped 3 bases and J dropped 3; count of bases not matched to a gene: 8. CDR1 is SGHTA, CDR2 FQGNSA, per germline. The CDR3 runs to 15 residues. CDR3 in DNA: TGTGCCAGCAGCTTCTTCATGGGGGAGGGCTACGAGCAGTACTTC. Translated, it gives CASSFFMGEGYEQYF. Based on the CDR3 plus reference TRBV7-2 and TRBJ2-7, the full variable domain is GAGVSQSPSNKVTEKGKDVELRCDPISGHTALYWYRQSLGQGLEFLIYFQGNSAPDKSGLPSDRFSAERTGGSVSTLTIQRTQQEDSAVYLCASSFFMGEGYEQYFGPGTRLTVT.

The chain employs TRBV5-1 and TRBJ2-7; D is perhaps TRBD2 (7 bases). Per the germline V gene, CDR1 is SGHRS and CDR2 is YFSETQ. The CDR3 consists of 14 residues. The V end lost 1 base, the J end lost 6 bases, and 14 bases lay between the germline ends. The CDR3 coding sequence is TGCGCCAGCAGCTTGTCGGGGGGCGACTCCGAGCAGTACTTC. Encoded protein: CASSLSGGDSEQYF.

This chain joins TRBV30 and TRBJ1-1; D may be TRBD1 (5 bases). Germline V gene lookup returns CDR1 GTSNPN and CDR2 SVGIG (reference sequence). CDR3 length: 12 residues. Trimming took 3 bases from V and 3 from J, leaving 8 bases between them. CDR3 bases: TGTGCCTGGAGCGGGGCCCACACTGAAGCTTTCTTT. Its translation: CAWSGAHTEAFF.

This chain links TRBV7-9 with TRBJ2-2; D call uncertain. Germline lookup yields CDR1 SEHNR and CDR2 FQNEAQ (reference sequence). Deletions cut 3 bases from V and 4 bases from J, with 6 bases between. This CDR3 is built from 13 residues. This chain's CDR3 is CASSFGTTGELFF. Here the CDR3 DNA reads TGTGCCAGCAGCTTCGGAACCACCGGGGAGCTGTTTTTT.

The gene calls are TRBV6-1 and TRBJ2-1; D is perhaps TRBD1 (5 bases). Germline lookup yields CDR1 MNHNS and CDR2 SASEGT. CDR3 size: 14 residues. V gave up 2 bases and J gave up 7 bases, with 12 bases separating them. CDR3 bases: TGTGCCAGCAGTGAACTGAACAGGATTAATGAGCAGTTCTTC. Translation: CASSELNRINEQFF.

The chain has TRBV6-6 and TRBJ1-2; TRBD1 might be the D (5 bases). Germline-derived CDR1 and CDR2 are MNHNY and SVGAGI (reference sequence). V was trimmed by 2 bases and J by 6 bases, leaving 10 bases between them. The CDR3 length is 13 residues. In nucleotides, the CDR3 is TGTGCCAGCAGTTACGGGGCAGAAAATGGCTACACCTTC. This translates into CASSYGAENGYTF.

CDR3 bases: TGTGCCATCAGATCCGGGACGGCCGCGTTCTATGGCTACACCTTC. As protein: CAIRSGTAAFYGYTF. The V call is TRBV10-3, the J call TRBJ1-2, with a tentative D call TRBD1 (5 bases). The germline V gene encodes CDR1 ENHRY and CDR2 SYGVKD. V lost 6 bases, J lost 4 bases, and 18 bases lay in between. There are 15 residues in the CDR3.

This clone occurred once. The CDR3 DNA follows: TGTGCCAGCACCGGCACAAACAATGAGCAGTTCTTC. This gives the protein CASTGTNNEQFF. The V and J genes are TRBV6-6 and TRBJ2-1; no clear D gene. Trimming pared 7 bases from V and 5 bases from J, leaving 9 bases between. This CDR3 is 12 amino acids long. The germline CDR1 and CDR2 sequences are MNHNY and SVGAGI (reference sequence).

V is TRBV15 and J is TRBJ1-1; D perhaps matches TRBD1 (5 bases). This CDR3 contains 20 residues. Germline values: CDR1 LNHNV, CDR2 YYDKDF (reference sequence). Trimming left V 2 bases short and J 0 bases short, with 25 bases between. The CDR3 bases are TGTGCCACCAGCAGAACTGACAGTAGCATCTCTCCCTTAATGAACACTGAAGCTTTCTTT. Protein sequence: CATSRTDSSISPLMNTEAFF.

This clone was seen a single time. V gene TRBV27 combines with J gene TRBJ1-2, with TRBD1 matching 8 bases. From germline, CDR1 is MNHEY and CDR2 SMNVEV (reference sequence). J gave up 3 bases and V 5 bases, and 17 bases lay outside the gene matches. This CDR3 is 18 amino acids long. CDR3: CASSGSTTTDRGDYGYTF. The CDR3 DNA follows: TGTGCCAGCAGTGGGTCGACAACGACAGACAGGGGTGACTATGGCTACACCTTC.

The J gene is TRBJ2-3, the V gene TRBV29-1, with 15 positions matching TRBD2. From germline, CDR1 is SQVTM and CDR2 ANQGSEA. J gave up 1 base and V 5 bases, and 7 bases lay outside the gene matches. The CDR3 loop spans 17 amino acids. CDR3: CSVLGLAGGDGTDTQYF. The CDR3 nucleotides read TGCAGCGTTCTAGGACTAGCGGGAGGGGACGGCACAGATACGCAGTATTTT.